This record concerns one T cell receptor (beta chain) sequence. Its antigen is currently unknown. V gave up 1 base and J gave up 11 bases, with 23 bases separating them. Germline V gene sequence: CDR1 SEHNR, CDR2 FQNEAQ (reference sequence). The length of the CDR3 is 16 residues. The record originates from a study of CD8 T cells in Susac syndrome. Study observations and caveats: The number of individuals included in the study's TCR sequencing and HLA analysis was acknowledged as relatively small.

Peripheral blood CD8+ and CD4+ T cells were profiled by TCR beta sequencing. When the RNA was reverse transcribed, random hexamers were used with an input of about 0.5 to 1 ug. A single record per CDR3 protein comes from TCRdb applying MiXCR to the immunoSEQ multiplex PCR reads. The table lists about 430,000 distinct CDR3 sequences, 75% to 90% of them singletons. The sequence derives from a human donor with multiple sclerosis. The sample taken for sequencing was CD8+ T cells from PBMCs. This chain uses TRBV7-9 with TRBJ1-1; D not resolved. CDR3 in DNA: TGTGCCAGCAGCTTAGGTGTGAGGGCGGCCGGTGAGGACGCTTTCTTT. This encodes CASSLGVRAAGEDAFF.